This T cell receptor (beta chain) was sequenced during a study of OX40 agonist ivuxolimab in advanced cancers. TCRdb's copy holds only in-frame clones and misses some; the assay was immunoSEQ multiplex PCR. The sample has 20,000 to 25,000 clones, 81% seen once. The germline V gene has CDR1 SGHRS and CDR2 YFSETQ. The CDR3 is 14 amino acids. The V end lost 0 bases, the J end lost 2 bases, and 8 bases lay between the germline ends. The chain links TRBV5-1 to TRBJ2-5, with D tentatively TRBD1 (6 bases). The input for sequencing was CD4+ or CD8+ T cells sorted from blood, taken in a trial of the OX40 agonist ivuxolimab. The origin of this receptor is an adult with an advanced solid tumor such as melanoma, head and neck, liver or kidney cancer. This CDR3 is CASSLVTGQETQYF. Written as DNA, the CDR3 is TGCGCCAGCAGCTTGGTTACAGGGCAAGAGACCCAGTACTTC.